This T cell receptor beta chain was captured by sequencing in a study of OX40 agonist ivuxolimab in advanced cancers. About the study: A history of anti-PD-1, anti-PD-L1 or anti-CTLA-4 therapy was acceptable, and approximately 39% had some.

Trimming pared 0 bases from V and 3 bases from J, leaving 16 bases between. Germline-derived CDR1 and CDR2 are SGHRS and YFSETQ. CDR3 length: 17 amino acids. TCRdb's copy holds only in-frame clones and misses some; the assay was immunoSEQ multiplex PCR. The sample lists some 64,000 clones, less than 95% occurring once. Study outcomes and limitations: Some nonresponders likewise displayed low normalized T-cell clonal expansion. Which antigen the expanded peripheral T cells recognized is unknown. Expanded clones belonging to CD8+ T cells outnumbered, on average, those of CD4+.

This clone was seen only once. Its antigen is still unknown. Sample: CD4+ or CD8+ T cells sorted from blood, taken in a trial of the OX40 agonist ivuxolimab. The receptor's source is an adult with an advanced solid tumor such as melanoma, head and neck, liver or kidney cancer. V gene TRBV5-1 combines with J gene TRBJ2-4, with a possible D match to TRBD1 (6 bases). This CDR3 reads CASSLVGDKLGKNIQYF. The CDR3 DNA follows: TGCGCCAGCAGCTTGGTGGGGGACAAGTTGGGCAAAAACATTCAGTACTTC.